This T cell receptor beta chain was recorded in a study of blood T cell repertoires in COVID-19. Study-wide background: COVID-19 samples, acute and convalescent, were from the United States, Italy and Spain.

Trimming removed 5 bases at V and 0 bases at J, with 16 bases between. The germline gives CDR1 MDHEN, CDR2 SYDVKM. This CDR3 is built from 16 residues. Seattle researchers signed up patients amid active infection and tracked them longitudinally. In the original analysis: Reference gene primer amplification yielded estimated nucleated cell counts. The method was immunoSEQ multiplex PCR; TCRdb's version includes in-frame clones alone and lacks a portion of them. That table supplies the V and J calls and clone size; D and trimming were determined from the DNA. The sample has around 210,000 clones; 84% are singletons.

Sequencing was performed on peripheral blood. J is TRBJ1-1 and V is TRBV28, with D maybe TRBD1 (5 bases). The TCR comes from an elderly woman with COVID-19, enrolled during active disease. For the CDR3, the DNA is TGTGCCAGCAGTGTCCGGATCGGGGACTTGAACACTGAAGCTTTCTTT. Its translation is CASSVRIGDLNTEAFF.